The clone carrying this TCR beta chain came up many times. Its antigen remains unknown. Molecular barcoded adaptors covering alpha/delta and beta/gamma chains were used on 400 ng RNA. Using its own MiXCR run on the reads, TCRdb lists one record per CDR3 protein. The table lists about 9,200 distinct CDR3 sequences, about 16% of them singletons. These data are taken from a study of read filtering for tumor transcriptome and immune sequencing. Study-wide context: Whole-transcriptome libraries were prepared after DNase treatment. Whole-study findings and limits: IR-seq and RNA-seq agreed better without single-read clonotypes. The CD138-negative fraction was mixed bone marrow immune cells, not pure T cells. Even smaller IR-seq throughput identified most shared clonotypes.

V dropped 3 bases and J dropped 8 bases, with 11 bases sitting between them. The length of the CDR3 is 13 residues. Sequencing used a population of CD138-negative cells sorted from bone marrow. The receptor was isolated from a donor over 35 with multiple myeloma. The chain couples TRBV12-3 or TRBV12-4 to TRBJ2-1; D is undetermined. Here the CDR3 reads CASSLLRSDEQFF. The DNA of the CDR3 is TGTGCCAGCAGTTTGTTAAGGTCAGATGAGCAGTTCTTC.